Listed here are 6 T cell receptor beta chains from one sample, sequenced in a study of blood T cell repertoires in COVID-19. Clones were read by immunoSEQ multiplex PCR, and TCRdb kept only the in-frame ones, dropping some. The table records more than 90,000 clones, roughly 87% of them present only once. Sequenced: peripheral blood. Every receptor here comes from a human donor in a cohort sampled during active COVID-19.

This rearrangement joins TRBV19 to TRBJ2-7; no clear D. Germline values: CDR1 LNHDA, CDR2 SQIVND (reference sequence). Trimming removed 5 bases at V and 2 bases at J, with 10 bases between. This CDR3 comprises 13 residues. The CDR3 nucleotides are TGTGCCAGTAGTCCCACAGTAACCTACGAGCAGTACTTC. Protein product: CASSPTVTYEQYF.

The V call is TRBV7-8, the J call TRBJ1-6, with D possibly being TRBD1 (5 bases). This CDR3 contains 16 residues. V lost 1 base and J 3 bases, leaving 10 bases between the germline ends. CDR1 and CDR2 (germline): SGHVS, FQNEAQ. DNA of the CDR3: TGTGCCAGCAGCTTAGTCGCAGGGTTCTATAATTCACCCCTCCACTTT. Residues: CASSLVAGFYNSPLHF.

This rearrangement joins TRBV7-7 to TRBJ2-7; 9 bases agree with TRBD2. Germline assignment: CDR1 SSHAT and CDR2 FNYEAQ (reference sequence). The CDR3 contains 14 residues. V dropped 2 bases and J dropped 6; count of bases not matched to a gene: 5. The CDR3 sequence: CASSLSSGASEQYF. The DNA of the CDR3 is TGTGCCAGCAGCTTATCTAGCGGGGCATCCGAGCAGTACTTC.

The chain combines TRBV4-1 with TRBJ1-5; weak D call: TRBD1 (6 bases). Looked up from germline, CDR1 is MGHRA and CDR2 is YSYEKL. The CDR3 extends over 17 amino acids. V gave up 0 bases and J gave up 4 bases, with 16 bases separating them. The CDR3 is CASSQDRGAPLNQPQHF. Here the CDR3 DNA reads TGCGCCAGCAGCCAAGACAGGGGCGCACCCTTAAATCAGCCCCAGCATTTT.

The chain combines TRBV5-1 with TRBJ2-4; D unresolved. Per germline, CDR1 SGHRS and CDR2 YFSETQ. V lost 1 base, J lost 8 bases, and 10 bases lay in between. This CDR3 is 13 amino acids long. This CDR3 is CASSLPSEDIQYF. The CDR3 DNA follows: TGCGCCAGCAGCTTGCCGTCCGAGGACATTCAGTACTTC.

This chain joins TRBV6-6 and TRBJ2-3, with 9 nucleotides matching TRBD1. CDR1 and CDR2 from the germline V gene are MNHNY and SVGAGI (reference sequence). This CDR3 has 14 residues. Trimming removed 10 bases from V and 6 bases from J; junction bases left unmatched: 11. The CDR3 loop reads CATTGQGGHDTQYF. Here the CDR3 DNA reads TGTGCCACTACGGGACAGGGAGGCCACGATACGCAGTATTTT.